This paragraph covers one TCR beta chain sequence. The target of this receptor is not known. Base qualities were left out, and no much larger clone turns up one base away. The germline V gene supplies CDR1 SNHLY and CDR2 FYNNEI. The CDR3 holds 12 amino acids from the cysteine to the phenylalanine. This entry keeps only the CDR3 DNA: 36 bases, framed from base 1. The trim is 10 bases for V and 5 bases for J, with a gap of 14 bases between the germline ends. Every donor in the study was a healthy Caucasian. The twin cohort comprised three pairs of female monozygotic twins, all aged roughly 18 to 30 years. Positive isolation kits from Invitrogen were used to isolate CD4+ and CD8+ T cell populations. These data are taken from a study of identical twins (dated by TCRdb to the mid-2010s). Looking at the study overall: TCR alpha and beta repertoires from monozygotic twins, unrelated adults of various ages and cord blood were deep-sequenced to test whether fetal clonotypes persist. To rule out contamination, replicate twin experiments were performed at different times with different library preparation protocols.

Overall study outcomes, separate from this receptor: Abundant cord blood beta clonotypes had fewer insertions, young adult naive repertoires showed a similar but weaker trend, and memory repertoires showed no such trend. Invariant T cells such as MAIT and iNKT could partly confound zero-insertion analyses, although diverse VJ usage argued against such confounding for most clonotypes. The excess sharing between twins in beta out-of-frame sequences was weaker because fewer shared sequences reduced the signal-to-noise ratio. Compared with coincidental sharing between unrelated individuals, out-of-frame TCR alpha sequences shared between twins had an excess of sequences with low generation probability. Because the same donors could not be followed over many years, the conclusions depended on cross-sectional statistical analysis. In monozygotic twins, recombination models systematically underestimated out-of-frame TCR alpha sharing, but the models matched the sharing seen between unrelated individuals.

Library creation used 5' RACE. TCRdb records Illumina HiSeq 2000 as the sequencer. Template switching added a universal primer binding site, and the final cDNA carried a unique molecular identifier that allowed TCR cDNA molecules to be counted accurately. First-strand cDNA for TCR alpha and beta chains was synthesized from specific primers in the conserved constant-segment region. To control for contamination, every cDNA library carried two barcodes: a SMART-Mk sample barcode plus Illumina barcodes. TruSeq adapter sequences and Illumina sample barcodes were added in two successive PCR steps. TCR alpha and beta cDNA libraries were sequenced on the Illumina HiSeq platform with custom primers. Under the source paper's analysis protocol: MiGEC processed the raw reads to extract unique molecular identifiers, while MiXCR was used to determine the CDR3 positions. For each individual, recombination models were inferred using an EM algorithm with the repgenHMM and IGoR tools. The tcR package in R was used for shared clonotype analysis, with sharing normalized by the product of cloneset sizes. Out-of-frame nonproductive sequences were analyzed to study raw recombination free of thymic and clonal selection effects. TCRdb cleaned the public reads at Q25 with fastp, built clones with MiXCR and kept in-frame beta chains. Merged by CDR3 protein, the rows form single entries marked with the most common genes and DNA. These V and J calls rely on TCRdb rather than the paper's analysis. The sample records under 350,000 distinct CDR3 sequences, roughly 10% of which are singletons. The ten largest clones add up to roughly 6.8% of the sample.

This same sample was also taken into another study, of yellow fever vaccine responses in identical twins. Per the second study: The T cell response to vaccination in identical twins was reported by the authors to appear partly convergent and partly personalized. Focusing on identical twins, the study followed the T cell clones that responded to the vaccine, and did so with precision.

This sequence originates from a young woman in good health. The chain employs TRBV2 and TRBJ2-5; a tentative D call is TRBD2 (5 bases match). Sequencing input: CD8+ T cells sorted from blood. The DNA reads as follows: TGTGCCACCGGGGAACTTGATGAGACCCAGTACTTC. It codes for CATGELDETQYF. Full variable domain (CDR3 extended with the reference TRBV2 and TRBJ2-5 proteins): EPEVTQTPSHQVTQMGQEVILRCVPISNHLYFYWYRQILGQKVEFLVSFYNNEISEKSEIFDDQFSVERPDGSNFTLKIRSTKLEDSAMYFCATGELDETQYFGPGTRLLVL.